The T cell receptor beta chain under discussion was sequenced for a study of cytotoxic CD8 clonotypes in ibrutinib-treated CLL. Across the study: Across samples, productive templates numbered approximately 250,000 and productive rearrangements reached approximately 94,000 on average.

Cryopreserved PBMCs provided around 2.2 micrograms of genomic DNA for the TCR beta libraries. Germline V CDR1 and CDR2: MGHRA, YSYEKL. The CDR3 contains 15 residues. V gave up 1 base and J gave up 2 bases; unmatched junction bases: 1. Only in-frame clones appear in the TCRdb table, and some are missing; sequencing was by immunoSEQ multiplex PCR. The table records some 14,000 clones, roughly 50% of them present only once. The sequenced sample was PBMCs, obtained at an approximately 26-month disease-progression time point, from a patient treated with ibrutinib. This receptor was identified in a human donor with chronic lymphocytic leukemia. This chain uses TRBV4-1 with TRBJ2-1; 8 nucleotides agree with TRBD1. The CDR3 spells CASSQVQGAYNEQFF. In DNA form, the CDR3 reads TGCGCCAGCAGCCAAGTACAGGGGGCCTACAATGAGCAGTTCTTC.